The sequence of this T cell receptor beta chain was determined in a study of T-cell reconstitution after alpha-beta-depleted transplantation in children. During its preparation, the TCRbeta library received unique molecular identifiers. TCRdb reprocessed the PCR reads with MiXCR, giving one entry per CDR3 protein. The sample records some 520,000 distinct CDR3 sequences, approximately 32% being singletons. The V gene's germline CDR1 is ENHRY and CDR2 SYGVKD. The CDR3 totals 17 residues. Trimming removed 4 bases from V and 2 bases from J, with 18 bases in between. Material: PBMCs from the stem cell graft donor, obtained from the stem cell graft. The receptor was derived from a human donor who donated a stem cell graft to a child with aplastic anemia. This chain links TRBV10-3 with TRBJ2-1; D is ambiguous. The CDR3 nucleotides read TGTGCCATCAGTGGAGACCAGTCCCTTTCGACCTACAATGAGCAGTTCTTC. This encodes CAISGDQSLSTYNEQFF.